The 27 T cell receptor beta chains reported below all come from one sample, sequenced in a study of T cell repertoires in cytomegalovirus infection. TCRdb fed the reads into MiXCR, producing one record per CDR3 protein. The profile shows about 920,000 distinct CDR3 sequences, roughly 31% of them singletons. These receptors lack a known antigen. The material was cultured CD8+ T cells from PBMCs, obtained from culture after CMV antigen stimulation. Receptors originate from a human donor in good health (CMV status not recorded). Some clones in this sample may be carry-over from other donors' samples.

The chain is built from TRBV19 and TRBJ1-2, with 9 bases that match TRBD1. Germline loops: CDR1 LNHDA, CDR2 SQIVND (reference sequence). CDR3 length: 15 residues. J was trimmed by 5 bases and V by 0 bases; bases with no gene match: 4. In DNA, the CDR3 is TGTGCCAGTAGTATAGAAGACAGGGGGAGTTATGGCTACACCTTC. This gives the protein CASSIEDRGSYGYTF.

This chain connects TRBV6-8 to TRBJ1-6; D is unclear. Deletions cut 4 bases from V and 12 bases from J, with 10 bases between. Germline V CDR1 and CDR2: MNHGY, SAAAGT. There are 12 residues in the CDR3. Here the CDR3 DNA reads TGTGCCAGCAGTTCTGCTATGGGACCCCTCCACTTT. This codes for CASSSAMGPLHF.

This clonotype was counted a few times. The rearrangement joins TRBV6-5 to TRBJ2-5; tentative D call: TRBD2 (6 bases). Germline CDR1 and CDR2: MNHEY and SVGAGI. This CDR3 contains 15 residues. Trimming took 0 bases from V and 5 from J, leaving 13 bases between them. The CDR3 is CASSYSALAGETQYF. CDR3 in DNA: TGTGCCAGCAGTTACTCTGCACTAGCAGGGGAGACCCAGTACTTC.

The sample holds a few counts of this clonotype. The chain joins TRBV20-1 to TRBJ2-3; D is unresolved. The germline V gene has CDR1 DFQATT and CDR2 SNEGSKA (reference sequence). The CDR3 runs 10 residues. Trimming left V 5 bases short and J 2 bases short, with 2 bases between. The CDR3 sequence is CSADTDTQYF. CDR3 coding DNA: TGCAGTGCTGACACAGATACGCAGTATTTT.

The chain has TRBV4-2 and TRBJ1-1; D gene ambiguous. V dropped 0 bases and J dropped 3 bases, with 11 bases sitting between them. The CDR3 is made up of 15 amino acids. Per germline, CDR1 LGHNA and CDR2 YNFKEQ. The CDR3 reads CASSQERDTDTEAFF. In DNA form, the CDR3 reads TGTGCCAGCAGCCAAGAACGAGACACTGACACTGAAGCTTTCTTT.

On this clonotype: At one boundary the junction diverges from the germline segment, which might be a read error. The chain carries TRBV20-1 and TRBJ2-3; D is possibly TRBD2 (5 bases). The CDR3 length is 15 residues. Germline V gives CDR1 DFQATT, CDR2 SNEGSKA (reference sequence). The CDR3 region is CSARSPTASTDTRYF. The DNA of the CDR3 is TGCAGTGCTAGATCCCCGACTGCTAGCACAGATACGCGGTATTTT.

This chain connects TRBV19 to TRBJ1-6; D is unclear. The CDR3 runs 13 residues. Germline CDR1 and CDR2: LNHDA and SQIVND (reference sequence). With 3 bases removed from V and 8 bases from J, the gap between germline ends came to 8 bases. The CDR3 spells CASSIAPYSPLHF. CDR3 nucleotides: TGTGCCAGTAGTATCGCTCCTTATTCACCCCTCCACTTT.

A few counts support this clonotype. This chain connects TRBV2 to TRBJ2-1, with D unclear. The V and J ends lost 4 bases and 5 bases respectively, with 9 bases between them. The CDR3 sequence is 13 residues long. CDR1 and CDR2 (germline): SNHLY, FYNNEI. The CDR3 coding sequence is TGTGCCAGCAGTGGAGGACCAAACAATGAGCAGTTCTTC. As protein: CASSGGPNNEQFF.

This clonotype was detected a few times. The chain employs TRBV12-3 or TRBV12-4 and TRBJ2-1, with D unclear. Between the trimmed V and J ends, which lost 6 bases and 10 bases, there was a span of 25 bases. The CDR3 is made up of 16 amino acids. CDR3 residues: CASSTDVIPDGREQFF. CDR3 in DNA: TGTGCCAGCAGCACCGATGTAATTCCCGATGGCAGAGAGCAGTTCTTC.

J is TRBJ2-5 and V is TRBV6-5; the match to TRBD2 covers 9 bases. The ends lost 4 bases at V and 2 bases at J; junction bases unmatched: 11. The CDR3 contains 17 residues. Germline CDR1 and CDR2: MNHEY and SVGAGI. Here the CDR3 DNA reads TGTGCCAGCAGTTCTGGATTTAGCGGGGGAGCACAAGAGACCCAGTACTTC. This encodes CASSSGFSGGAQETQYF.

J is TRBJ2-1 and V is TRBV12-3 or TRBV12-4; D might be TRBD2 (5 bases). CDR3 length: 17 amino acids. Trimming stripped 3 bases from V and 5 bases from J, with 20 bases between. The CDR3 sequence is CASSFRRYSVPNNEQFF. DNA for the CDR3: TGTGCCAGCAGTTTCAGGAGGTACAGTGTACCTAACAATGAGCAGTTCTTC.

This clonotype was counted only a few times. The V call is TRBV10-2, the J call TRBJ2-7; the D gene is possibly TRBD1 (6 bases). Looked up from germline, CDR1 is WSHSY and CDR2 is SAAADI. The CDR3 sequence is 12 residues long. Trimming shortened V by 6 bases and J by 3 bases, and 9 bases separated the two germline ends. CDR3 nucleotides: TGCGCCAGCAGGGCAGGGGACTACGAGCAGTACTTC. Residues: CASRAGDYEQYF.

This clonotype was observed a handful of times. The rearrangement links TRBV27 to TRBJ1-2; TRBD1 aligns across 7 bases. This CDR3 is built from 15 residues. Germline CDR1 and CDR2: MNHEY and SMNVEV (reference sequence). Trimming removed 5 bases from V and 5 bases from J; junction bases left unmatched: 11. This CDR3 reads CASSVATGLGYGYTF. The CDR3 nucleotides read TGTGCCAGCAGTGTCGCGACAGGGCTGGGTTATGGCTACACCTTC.

To note about this clonotype: A single base separates this from a much larger clone, so it may be a read error. This chain joins TRBV7-8 and TRBJ2-1, with D unclear. CDR1 and CDR2 (germline): SGHVS, FQNEAQ. This CDR3 spans 13 amino acids. V was shortened by 5 bases and J by 2 bases, with 7 bases between the two germline ends. CDR3 protein: CASSHTTYNEQFF. For the CDR3, the DNA is TGTGCCAGCAGCCATACTACCTACAATGAGCAGTTCTTC.

The chain couples TRBV6-1 to TRBJ1-3; D is ambiguous. There are 16 residues in the CDR3. The germline CDR1 and CDR2 sequences are MNHNS and SASEGT. Trimming pared 5 bases from V and 1 base from J, leaving 15 bases between. The CDR3 is CASSTHFSGSGNTIYF. The CDR3 DNA reads as TGTGCCAGCAGTACTCATTTCTCAGGATCTGGAAACACCATATATTTT.

J is TRBJ1-2 and V is TRBV28, with D possibly being TRBD1 (6 bases). The CDR3 covers 14 residues. The germline V gene encodes CDR1 MDHEN and CDR2 SYDVKM. Trimming removed 5 bases from V and 4 bases from J, with 14 bases in between. The CDR3, as DNA: TGTGCCAGCAGTCCTCCGGGACAAGCCTATGGCTACACCTTC. Translation gives CASSPPGQAYGYTF.

The rearrangement links TRBV9 to TRBJ2-1, with a weak D call TRBD2 (6 bases). The CDR3 is 14 residues long. Germline assignment: CDR1 SGDLS and CDR2 YYNGEE. Trimming shortened V by 0 bases and J by 6 bases, and 10 bases separated the two germline ends. The CDR3 DNA is TGTGCCAGCAGCGTAGAGGGAGGTCTCAATGAGCAGTTCTTC. Amino acid sequence: CASSVEGGLNEQFF.

The rearrangement links TRBV5-1 to TRBJ2-1; TRBD1 or TRBD2 may be the D gene (5 bases each). This CDR3 is 15 amino acids long. The V gene's germline CDR1 is SGHRS and CDR2 YFSETQ. Trimming stripped 0 bases from V and 9 bases from J, with 16 bases between. CDR3 loop: CASSLAGDPLVEQFF. The CDR3 DNA follows: TGCGCCAGCAGCTTGGCCGGGGACCCCTTGGTTGAGCAGTTCTTC.

The chain recombines TRBV27 with TRBJ2-7; D is unclear. Trimming left V 7 bases short and J 6 bases short, with 10 bases between. This CDR3 is 11 amino acids long. The V gene's germline CDR1 is MNHEY and CDR2 SMNVEV (reference sequence). As DNA, the CDR3 is TGTGCCAGCACCCGCGGCTCCGAGCAGTACTTC. This encodes CASTRGSEQYF.

The table lists this clonotype with a few counts. The chain has TRBV24-1 and TRBJ1-5; the D gene is possibly TRBD1 (6 bases). With 6 bases removed from V and 2 bases from J, the gap between germline ends came to 10 bases. Germline V gene lookup returns CDR1 KGHDR and CDR2 SFDVKD. The length of the CDR3 is 14 residues. CDR3 region: CATSMGAGNQPQHF. The CDR3 bases are TGTGCCACCAGTATGGGGGCGGGCAATCAGCCCCAGCATTTT.

The CDR3 is CASSLSWGRSNQPQHF. CDR3 DNA: TGTGCCAGCAGTTTATCGTGGGGCAGGAGCAATCAGCCCCAGCATTTT. V usage is TRBV27 and J usage is TRBJ1-5, with TRBD1 as a possible D gene (5 bases). CDR1 and CDR2 from the germline V gene are MNHEY and SMNVEV (reference sequence). CDR3 length equals 16 residues. The V and J ends lost 0 bases and 1 base respectively, with 10 bases between them.

This clonotype was found a few times. This chain connects TRBV9 to TRBJ1-2; 7 positions match TRBD1. The ends lost 0 bases at V and 6 bases at J; junction bases unmatched: 5. This CDR3 is 14 amino acids long. The V gene's germline CDR1 is SGDLS and CDR2 YYNGEE. DNA of the CDR3: TGTGCCAGCAGCGTAGGCAGGGGGATCGATGGCTACACCTTC. Protein: CASSVGRGIDGYTF. The variable domain in full, completed from reference TRBV9 and TRBJ1-2, reads DSGVTQTPKHLITATGQRVTLRCSPRSGDLSVYWYQQSLDQGLQFLIQYYNGEERAKGNILERFSAQQFPDLHSELNLSSLELGDSALYFCASSVGRGIDGYTFGSGTRLTVV.

CDR3 loop: CASSPGGGALSPQHF. The DNA for the CDR3 is TGTGCCAGCAGTCCCGGCGGGGGGGCCCTTTCGCCCCAGCATTTT. The V and J genes are TRBV27 and TRBJ1-5; D possibly corresponds to TRBD1 (6 bases). Trimming cost V 5 bases and J 9 bases, with 20 bases left between them. Per the germline V gene, CDR1 is MNHEY and CDR2 is SMNVEV (reference sequence). This CDR3 is built from 15 residues.

This chain uses TRBV2 with TRBJ2-5; D is possibly TRBD2 (6 bases). CDR1 is SNHLY and CDR2 is FYNNEI in the germline V gene. The V gene lost 7 bases and the J gene lost 10 bases, with 16 bases spanning the gap. This CDR3 comprises 12 residues. The CDR3 DNA reads TGTGCCAGCAATTCGATCCGGGGGAGCCAGTACTTC. It translates to CASNSIRGSQYF.

This clonotype was found a few times. The genes are TRBV3-1 and TRBJ1-5; perhaps TRBD1 as D (6 bases). Deletions cut 0 bases from V and 0 bases from J, with 12 bases between. This CDR3 contains 17 residues. Germline V gives CDR1 LGHDT, CDR2 YNNKEL (reference sequence). The CDR3 coding sequence is TGTGCCAGCAGCCAAGAGAAGGGGGGGTCTAGCAATCAGCCCCAGCATTTT. Amino acid sequence: CASSQEKGGSSNQPQHF.

This clonotype occurred a few times. The chain employs TRBV5-5 and TRBJ2-1, with 8 nucleotides matching TRBD1. The CDR3 loop spans 16 amino acids. With V trimmed by 4 bases and J by 5 bases, 11 bases remained unmatched. The germline CDR1 and CDR2 sequences are SGHKS and YYEKEE (reference sequence). The CDR3 protein is CASSIRDRRHDNEQFF. CDR3 nucleotides: TGTGCCAGCAGCATTAGGGACAGGCGGCATGACAATGAGCAGTTCTTC.

V usage is TRBV10-3 and J usage is TRBJ2-7, with 10 bases lining up with TRBD1. Looked up from germline, CDR1 is ENHRY and CDR2 is SYGVKD. CDR3 length equals 11 residues. The V segment lost 9 bases and the J segment 7 bases; nucleotides outside the gene matches: 3. The CDR3 nucleotides are TGTGCCATAGGGACAGGGGTTGAGCAGTACGTC. As protein: CAIGTGVEQYV.